This paragraph reports one TCR beta chain. Its antigen is currently unknown. The data stem from a study of monozygotic twins with inflammatory bowel disease. Findings of the study overall: Distinct T cell subtypes could not be told apart. A reduction in TCRbeta diversity (inverse Simpson) was seen in IBD patients relative to healthy co-twins.

TCRdb re-analyzed the 5' RACE reads; it lists each CDR3 protein once, without DNA. The sample data list 170,000 or so distinct CDR3 sequences. The CDR3 runs to 12 residues. Germline CDR1 is MNHEY and CDR2 is SVGAGI. The specimen was blood. This chain uses TRBV6-5 with TRBJ2-3; TCRdb gives TRBD2 as the D gene, but with no DNA this cannot be confirmed. This receptor was taken from a human donor with ulcerative colitis or Crohn's disease, or a healthy co-twin of an affected twin (not recorded which). The CDR3 loop reads CASRPKAGTQYF.